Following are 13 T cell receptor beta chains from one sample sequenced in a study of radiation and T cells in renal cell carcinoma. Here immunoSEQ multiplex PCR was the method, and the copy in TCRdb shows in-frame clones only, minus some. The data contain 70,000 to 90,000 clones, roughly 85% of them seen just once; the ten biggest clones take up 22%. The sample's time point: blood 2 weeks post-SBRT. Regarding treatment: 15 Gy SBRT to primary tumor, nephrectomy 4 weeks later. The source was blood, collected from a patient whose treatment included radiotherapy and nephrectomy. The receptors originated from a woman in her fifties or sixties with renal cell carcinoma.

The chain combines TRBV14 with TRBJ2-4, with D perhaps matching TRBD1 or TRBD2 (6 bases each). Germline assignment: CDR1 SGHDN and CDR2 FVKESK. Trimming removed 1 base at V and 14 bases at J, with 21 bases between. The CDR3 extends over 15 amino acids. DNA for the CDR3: TGTGCCAGCAGCCAAGCGTTTCTGCCGGGGGCCGAGAAGTACTTC. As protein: CASSQAFLPGAEKYF.

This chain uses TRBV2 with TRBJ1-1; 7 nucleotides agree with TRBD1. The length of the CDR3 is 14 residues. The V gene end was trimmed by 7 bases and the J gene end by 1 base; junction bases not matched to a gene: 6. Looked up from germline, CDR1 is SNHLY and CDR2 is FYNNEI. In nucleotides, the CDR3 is TGTGCCAGCACCCCCGGGACAGAGAACACTGAAGCTTTCTTT. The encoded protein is CASTPGTENTEAFF.

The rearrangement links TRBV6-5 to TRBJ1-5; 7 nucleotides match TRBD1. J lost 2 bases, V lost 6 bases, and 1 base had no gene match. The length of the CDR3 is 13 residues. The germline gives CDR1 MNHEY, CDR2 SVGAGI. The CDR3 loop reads CASRGQGNQPQHF. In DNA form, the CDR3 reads TGTGCCAGCAGAGGACAGGGCAATCAGCCCCAGCATTTT.

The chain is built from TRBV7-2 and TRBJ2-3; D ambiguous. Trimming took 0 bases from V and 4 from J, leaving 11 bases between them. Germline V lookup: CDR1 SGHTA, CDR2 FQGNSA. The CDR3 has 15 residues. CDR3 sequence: CASSLATFGADTQYF. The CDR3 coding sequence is TGTGCCAGCAGCTTAGCTACGTTTGGCGCAGATACGCAGTATTTT.

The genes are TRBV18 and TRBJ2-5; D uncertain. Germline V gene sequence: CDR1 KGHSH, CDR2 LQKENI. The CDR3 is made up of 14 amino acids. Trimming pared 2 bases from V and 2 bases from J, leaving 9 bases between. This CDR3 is CASSPAGQQETQYF. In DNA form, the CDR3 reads TGTGCCAGCTCACCAGCCGGGCAGCAAGAGACCCAGTACTTC.

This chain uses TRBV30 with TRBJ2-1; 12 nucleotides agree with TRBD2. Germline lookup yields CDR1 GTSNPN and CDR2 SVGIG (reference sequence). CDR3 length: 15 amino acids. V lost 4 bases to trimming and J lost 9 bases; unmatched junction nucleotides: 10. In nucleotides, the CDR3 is TGTGCCTGGAAGGCTAGCGGGGGGGCTGAGGTTGAGCAGTTCTTC. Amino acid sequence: CAWKASGGAEVEQFF.

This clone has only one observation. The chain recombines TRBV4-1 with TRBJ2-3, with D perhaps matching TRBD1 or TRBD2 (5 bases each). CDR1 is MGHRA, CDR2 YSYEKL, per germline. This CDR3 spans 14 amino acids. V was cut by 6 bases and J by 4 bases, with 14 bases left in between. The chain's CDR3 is CASSPPGPADTQYF. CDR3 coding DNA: TGCGCCAGCAGTCCTCCGGGACCGGCAGATACGCAGTATTTT.

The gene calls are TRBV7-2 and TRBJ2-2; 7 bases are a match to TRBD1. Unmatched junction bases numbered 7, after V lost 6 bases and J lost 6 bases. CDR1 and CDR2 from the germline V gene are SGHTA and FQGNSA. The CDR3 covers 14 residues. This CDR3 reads CASRGQHSAGELFF. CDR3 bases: TGTGCCAGCAGGGGACAGCATTCCGCCGGGGAGCTGTTTTTT.

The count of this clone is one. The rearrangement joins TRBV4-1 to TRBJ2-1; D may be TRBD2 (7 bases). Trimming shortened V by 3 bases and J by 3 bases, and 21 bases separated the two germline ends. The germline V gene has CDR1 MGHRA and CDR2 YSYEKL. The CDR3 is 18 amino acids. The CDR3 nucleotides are TGCGCCAGCAGCCACCGACCAATAGGGGGGGGAGACTACAATGAGCAGTTCTTC. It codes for CASSHRPIGGGDYNEQFF.

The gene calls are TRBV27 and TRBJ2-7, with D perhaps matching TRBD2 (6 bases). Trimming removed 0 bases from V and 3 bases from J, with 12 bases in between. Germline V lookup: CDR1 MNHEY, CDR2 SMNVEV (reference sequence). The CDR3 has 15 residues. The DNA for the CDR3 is TGTGCCAGCAGTTTATCTTGGCGGGGTGACTACGAGCAGTACTTC. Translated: CASSLSWRGDYEQYF.

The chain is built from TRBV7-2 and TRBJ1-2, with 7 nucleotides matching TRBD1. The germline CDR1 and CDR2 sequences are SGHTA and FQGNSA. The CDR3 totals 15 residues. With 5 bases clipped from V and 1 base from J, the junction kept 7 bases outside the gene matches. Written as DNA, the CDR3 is TGTGCCAGCAGCAAACAGGGGTATATTAACTATGGCTACACCTTC. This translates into CASSKQGYINYGYTF.

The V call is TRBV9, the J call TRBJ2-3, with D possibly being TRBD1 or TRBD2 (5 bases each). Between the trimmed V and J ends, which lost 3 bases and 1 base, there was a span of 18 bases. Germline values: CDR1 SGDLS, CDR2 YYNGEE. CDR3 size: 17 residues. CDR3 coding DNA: TGTGCCAGCAGCGGAGCTCCTGGGGGTGCAGGCACAGATACGCAGTATTTT. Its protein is CASSGAPGGAGTDTQYF.

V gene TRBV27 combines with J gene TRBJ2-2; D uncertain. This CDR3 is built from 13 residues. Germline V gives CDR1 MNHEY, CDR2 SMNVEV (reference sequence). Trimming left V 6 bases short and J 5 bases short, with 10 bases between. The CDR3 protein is CASRQTRTGELFF. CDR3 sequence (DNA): TGTGCCAGCAGACAAACACGGACCGGGGAGCTGTTTTTT.